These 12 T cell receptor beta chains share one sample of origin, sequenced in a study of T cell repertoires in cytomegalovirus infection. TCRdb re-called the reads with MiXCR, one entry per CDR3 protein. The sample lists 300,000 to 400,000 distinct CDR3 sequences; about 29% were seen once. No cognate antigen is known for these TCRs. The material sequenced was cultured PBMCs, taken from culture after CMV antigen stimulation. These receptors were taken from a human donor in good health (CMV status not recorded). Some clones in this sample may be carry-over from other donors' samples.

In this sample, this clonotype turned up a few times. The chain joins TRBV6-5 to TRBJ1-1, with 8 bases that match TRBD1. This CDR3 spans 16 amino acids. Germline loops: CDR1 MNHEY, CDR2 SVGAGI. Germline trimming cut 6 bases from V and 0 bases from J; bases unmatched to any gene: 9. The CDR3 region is CASSPRTGYLNTEAFF. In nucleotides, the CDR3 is TGTGCCAGCAGCCCCAGGACAGGGTACTTGAACACTGAAGCTTTCTTT.

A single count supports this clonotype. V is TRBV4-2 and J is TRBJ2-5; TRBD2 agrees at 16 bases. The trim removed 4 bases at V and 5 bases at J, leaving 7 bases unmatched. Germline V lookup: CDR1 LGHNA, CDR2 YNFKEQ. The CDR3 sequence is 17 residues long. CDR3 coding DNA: TGTGCCAGCAGCCCCGGGACTAGCGGGGGGGTAGGGGAGACCCAGTACTTC. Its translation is CASSPGTSGGVGETQYF.

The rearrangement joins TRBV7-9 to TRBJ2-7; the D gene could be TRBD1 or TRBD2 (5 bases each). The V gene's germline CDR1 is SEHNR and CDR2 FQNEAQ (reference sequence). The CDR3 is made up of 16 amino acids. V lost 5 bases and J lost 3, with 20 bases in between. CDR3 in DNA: TGTGCCAGCAGCCCCGGCATTAAGAGGGGCAACTACGAGCAGTACTTC. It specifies CASSPGIKRGNYEQYF.

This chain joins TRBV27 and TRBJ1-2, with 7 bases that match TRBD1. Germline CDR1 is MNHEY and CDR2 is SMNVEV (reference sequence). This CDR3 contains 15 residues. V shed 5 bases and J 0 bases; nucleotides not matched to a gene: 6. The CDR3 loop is CASSVTGAANYGYTF. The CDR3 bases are TGTGCCAGCAGTGTCACAGGGGCCGCTAACTATGGCTACACCTTC.

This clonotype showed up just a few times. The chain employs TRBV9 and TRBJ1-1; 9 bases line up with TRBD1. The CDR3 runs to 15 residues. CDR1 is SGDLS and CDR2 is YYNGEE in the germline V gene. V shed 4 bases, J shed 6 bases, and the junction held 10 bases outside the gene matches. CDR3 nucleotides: TGTGCCAGCAGCCCACCCACAGGGGGCTGGGCTGAAGCTTTCTTT. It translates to CASSPPTGGWAEAFF. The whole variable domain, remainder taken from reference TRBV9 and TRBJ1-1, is DSGVTQTPKHLITATGQRVTLRCSPRSGDLSVYWYQQSLDQGLQFLIQYYNGEERAKGNILERFSAQQFPDLHSELNLSSLELGDSALYFCASSPPTGGWAEAFFGQGTRLTVV.

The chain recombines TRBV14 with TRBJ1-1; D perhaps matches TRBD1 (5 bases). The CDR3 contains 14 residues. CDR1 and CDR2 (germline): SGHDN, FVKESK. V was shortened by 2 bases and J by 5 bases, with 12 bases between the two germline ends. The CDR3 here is CASSQLGQGTEAFF. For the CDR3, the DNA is TGTGCCAGCAGCCAACTGGGCCAGGGAACTGAAGCTTTCTTT.

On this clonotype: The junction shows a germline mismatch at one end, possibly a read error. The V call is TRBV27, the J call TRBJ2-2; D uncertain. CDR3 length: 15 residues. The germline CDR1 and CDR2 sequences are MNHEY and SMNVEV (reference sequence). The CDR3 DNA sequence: TGTGCCAGCAGCGAATCCTCCGGGCCCACCAGGGAGCTGTTTTTT. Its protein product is CASSESSGPTRELFF.

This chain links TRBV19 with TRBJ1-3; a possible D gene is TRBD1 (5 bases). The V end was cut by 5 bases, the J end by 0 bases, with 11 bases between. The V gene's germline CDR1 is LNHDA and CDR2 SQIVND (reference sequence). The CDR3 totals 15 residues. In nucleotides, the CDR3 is TGTGCCAGTAGTGATACAGGAATCTCTGGAAACACCATATATTTT. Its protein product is CASSDTGISGNTIYF.

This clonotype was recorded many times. Here the CDR3 reads CASSLQTGNTIYF. CDR3 DNA: TGTGCCAGCAGCTTACAGACTGGAAACACCATATATTTT. V gene TRBV7-2 combines with J gene TRBJ1-3; D unclear. The CDR3 sequence is 13 residues long. Trimming left V 2 bases short and J 2 bases short, with 4 bases between. The germline V gene has CDR1 SGHTA and CDR2 FQGNSA.

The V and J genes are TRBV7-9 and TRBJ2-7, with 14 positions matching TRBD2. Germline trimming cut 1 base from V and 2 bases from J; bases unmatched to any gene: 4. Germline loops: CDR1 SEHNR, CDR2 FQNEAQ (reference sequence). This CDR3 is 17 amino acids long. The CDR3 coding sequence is TGTGCCAGCAGCTTAGGCGGGACTAGCGGGGGCACCTACGAGCAGTACTTC. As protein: CASSLGGTSGGTYEQYF.

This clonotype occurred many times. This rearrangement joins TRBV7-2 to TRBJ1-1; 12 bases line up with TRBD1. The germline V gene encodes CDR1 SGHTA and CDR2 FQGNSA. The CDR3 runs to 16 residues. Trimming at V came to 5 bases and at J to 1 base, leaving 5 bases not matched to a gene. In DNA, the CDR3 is TGTGCCAGCAGCACCGGGACAGGGGGCGCGAACACTGAAGCTTTCTTT. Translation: CASSTGTGGANTEAFF.

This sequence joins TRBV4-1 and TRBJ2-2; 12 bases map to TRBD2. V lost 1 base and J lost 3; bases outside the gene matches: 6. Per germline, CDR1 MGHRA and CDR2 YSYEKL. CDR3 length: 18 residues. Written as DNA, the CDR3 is TGCGCCAGCAGCCAAGCATTGACTAGCGGGAGAGACACCGGGGAGCTGTTTTTT. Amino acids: CASSQALTSGRDTGELFF.